These 23 T cell receptor beta chains were sequenced from one sample in a study of shared clonotypes between healthy human individuals. The repertoire was sequenced with immunoSEQ multiplex PCR; TCRdb's copy has only in-frame clones and lacks some. The table includes millions of clones, approximately 94% detected once. The source material was naive CD4+ T cells sorted from blood. The subset here: CD45RA+ positively selected. The origin of the receptors is a man between 18 and 35 years old in good health.

The sample holds one count of this clone. The chain is built from TRBV18 and TRBJ1-4; maybe TRBD1 (5 bases). Germline lookup yields CDR1 KGHSH and CDR2 LQKENI. V was clipped by 4 bases and J by 5 bases, with 11 bases between them. CDR3 length: 14 residues. CDR3 DNA: TGTGCCAGCTCACGCGGGACGGGCAATGAAAAACTGTTTTTT. It specifies CASSRGTGNEKLFF. Together with reference TRBV18 and TRBJ1-4, the CDR3 gives the full variable domain: NAGVMQNPRHLVRRRGQEARLRCSPMKGHSHVYWYRQLPEEGLKFMVYLQKENIIDESGMPKERFSAEFPKEGPSILRIQQVVRGDSAAYFCASSRGTGNEKLFFGSGTQLSVL.

CDR3 loop: CAISQGQSSYNEQFF. The CDR3 nucleotides read TGTGCCATCAGTCAGGGCCAGAGCTCCTACAATGAGCAGTTCTTC. The chain uses TRBV10-3 and TRBJ2-1; D perhaps matches TRBD1 (5 bases). CDR1 and CDR2 from the germline V gene are ENHRY and SYGVKD. V dropped 5 bases and J dropped 0 bases, with 11 bases sitting between them. The CDR3 totals 15 residues.

This sequence joins TRBV28 and TRBJ1-6, with a possible D match to TRBD1 (6 bases). Trimming removed 6 bases at V and 1 base at J, with 13 bases between. There are 16 residues in the CDR3. CDR1 is MDHEN and CDR2 is SYDVKM in the germline V gene. CDR3 sequence (DNA): TGTGCCAGCAGATTACAGGGAGGTTCCTATAATTCACCCCTCCACTTT. Protein product: CASRLQGGSYNSPLHF.

The rearrangement joins TRBV20-1 to TRBJ2-3; D is unclear. The CDR3 sequence is 11 residues long. V lost 6 bases, J lost 0 bases, and 4 bases lay in between. The V gene's germline CDR1 is DFQATT and CDR2 SNEGSKA (reference sequence). The CDR3 sequence: CSAASTDTQYF. The DNA for the CDR3 is TGCAGTGCCGCCAGCACAGATACGCAGTATTTT.

V is TRBV7-2 and J is TRBJ2-5; no clear D. This CDR3 spans 15 amino acids. Germline loops: CDR1 SGHTA, CDR2 FQGNSA. V was shortened by 4 bases and J by 1 base, with 13 bases between the two germline ends. The CDR3 nucleotides read TGTGCCAGCAGCTCCCAGTACGGGTTCCAAGAGACCCAGTACTTC. Translating gives CASSSQYGFQETQYF.

With respect to this clone: In the same sample, other DNA sequences code for this CDR3. The chain recombines TRBV28 with TRBJ2-1, with 12 bases aligning to TRBD2. The CDR3 spans 16 residues. The J segment lost 4 bases and the V segment lost 5 bases, leaving 6 bases of the junction unmatched. Germline assignment: CDR1 MDHEN and CDR2 SYDVKM. The CDR3 spells CASSLLAGGSYNEQFF. In DNA form, the CDR3 reads TGTGCCAGCAGTCTGCTAGCGGGGGGGTCGTACAATGAGCAGTTCTTC.

The chain joins TRBV6-1 to TRBJ2-7, with unresolved D. Trimming removed 6 bases from V and 6 bases from J, with 15 bases in between. Germline CDR1 and CDR2: MNHNS and SASEGT. This CDR3 contains 13 residues. The CDR3 DNA reads as TGTGCCAGCAGGGGCCTTACGGCGGCCGAGCAGTACTTC. This codes for CASRGLTAAEQYF.

The chain couples TRBV15 to TRBJ1-1, with D unresolved. Between the trimmed V and J ends, which lost 5 bases and 1 base, there was a span of 11 bases. The length of the CDR3 is 14 residues. The germline V gene encodes CDR1 LNHNV and CDR2 YYDKDF (reference sequence). The CDR3 nucleotides read TGTGCCACCAGCCCAAGTTACCGGAACACTGAAGCTTTCTTT. Its protein is CATSPSYRNTEAFF.

This clone has more than one count but fewer than ten. The chain combines TRBV2 with TRBJ1-6, with 10 bases aligning to TRBD1. The CDR3 runs to 16 residues. Germline values: CDR1 SNHLY, CDR2 FYNNEI. V lost 4 bases and J lost 10; bases outside the gene matches: 10. The DNA for the CDR3 is TGTGCCAGCAGTGTAGGGGACAGGGGCACAGGCTCACCCCTCCACTTT. Translating it yields CASSVGDRGTGSPLHF.

This chain uses TRBV6-5 with TRBJ1-1; no clear D. The CDR3 covers 14 residues. Germline CDR1 is MNHEY and CDR2 is SVGAGI. V lost 3 bases to trimming and J lost 2 bases, with 10 bases between them. The CDR3 DNA reads TGTGCCAGCAGTTATCCCGAAGACAACACTGAAGCTTTCTTT. Protein product: CASSYPEDNTEAFF.

The chain couples TRBV5-1 to TRBJ2-7; no clear D gene. V shed 4 bases and J shed 1 base, with 12 bases lying between them. CDR1 and CDR2 (germline): SGHRS, YFSETQ. The length of the CDR3 is 14 residues. In DNA form, the CDR3 reads TGCGCCAGCAGCCGTGGGGTAGTTTCCTACGAGCAGTACTTC. It translates to CASSRGVVSYEQYF.

V usage is TRBV4-1 and J usage is TRBJ2-3; TRBD1 might be the D (5 bases). V dropped 4 bases and J dropped 4 bases, with 6 bases sitting between them. CDR3 length equals 12 residues. Germline values: CDR1 MGHRA, CDR2 YSYEKL. The CDR3 loop reads CASSPGSDTQYF. CDR3 DNA: TGCGCCAGCAGCCCAGGGTCAGATACGCAGTATTTT.

V gene TRBV7-9 combines with J gene TRBJ1-4; D may be TRBD1 (5 bases). Trimming left V 0 bases short and J 8 bases short, with 22 bases between. Germline V gene sequence: CDR1 SEHNR, CDR2 FQNEAQ (reference sequence). This CDR3 has 18 residues. The DNA of the CDR3 is TGTGCCAGCAGCTTAGCTTTGGGGGGACCGATCGACCGCGAAAAACTGTTTTTT. It yields the protein CASSLALGGPIDREKLFF.

This chain connects TRBV28 to TRBJ1-4, with TRBD1 matching 10 bases. From germline, CDR1 is MDHEN and CDR2 SYDVKM. The CDR3 has 16 amino acids. V lost 5 bases, J lost 4 bases, and 7 bases stayed unmatched. This chain's CDR3 is CASSPPGTGDNEKLFF. The CDR3 bases are TGTGCCAGCAGTCCCCCCGGGACAGGGGATAATGAAAAACTGTTTTTT. The full variable domain, in which reference TRBV28 and TRBJ1-4 provide the parts outside the CDR3, is DVKVTQSSRYLVKRTGEKVFLECVQDMDHENMFWYRQDPGLGLRLIYFSYDVKMKEKGDIPEGYSVSREKKERFSLILESASTNQTSMYLCASSPPGTGDNEKLFFGSGTQLSVL.

In this sample, this clone turned up once. The same CDR3 also results from other DNA sequences found in this sample. V and J are TRBV6-1 and TRBJ2-3; TRBD1 matches at 9 bases. The CDR3 sequence is 14 residues long. Germline V gene sequence: CDR1 MNHNS, CDR2 SASEGT. Trimming took 7 bases from V and 1 from J; bases not matched to a gene: 3. The CDR3 loop is CASNRDRGTDTQYF. The CDR3 coding sequence is TGTGCCAGCAACCGGGACAGGGGCACAGATACGCAGTATTTT.

This chain joins TRBV21-1 and TRBJ2-7; the DNA was not used to check the table's D call, TRBD2. TRBV21-1 is flagged as a pseudogene. The CDR3 extends over 15 amino acids. The CDR3 sequence: CASSKSGGSSYEQYF. The CDR3 nucleotides are TGTGCCAGCAGCAAATCTGGCGGGAGCTCCTACGAGCAGTACTTC.

The rearrangement uses TRBV4-2 and TRBJ1-1; D may be TRBD1 (6 bases). This CDR3 region has 16 residues. V was cut by 0 bases and J by 5 bases, with 16 bases left in between. The germline CDR1 and CDR2 sequences are LGHNA and YNFKEQ. CDR3 loop: CASSQEPRGASTEAFF. CDR3 DNA sequence: TGTGCCAGCAGCCAAGAGCCGCGGGGGGCAAGTACTGAAGCTTTCTTT.

The J gene is TRBJ1-6, the V gene TRBV30, with D maybe TRBD1 (6 bases). Germline-derived CDR1 and CDR2 are GTSNPN and SVGIG (reference sequence). The CDR3 contains 15 residues. V gave up 4 bases and J gave up 9 bases, with 19 bases separating them. CDR3 region: CAWKGSGTSFSPLHF. For the CDR3, the DNA is TGTGCCTGGAAGGGTTCCGGGACAAGTTTTTCACCCCTCCACTTT.

The rearrangement joins TRBV29-1 to TRBJ2-1, with TRBD2 identical over 13 bases. Germline V lookup: CDR1 SQVTM, CDR2 ANQGSEA. V was pared by 6 bases and J by 9 bases, with 14 bases of the junction left unmatched. This CDR3 is built from 16 residues. CDR3 amino acids: CSVWTSGGTPIGEQFF. In DNA, the CDR3 is TGCAGCGTGTGGACTAGCGGGGGCACCCCCATCGGTGAGCAGTTCTTC.

In its sample, this clone was seen once. The rearrangement uses TRBV5-1 and TRBJ2-5; D uncertain. CDR1 is SGHRS and CDR2 is YFSETQ in the germline V gene. The V end was cut by 3 bases, the J end by 4 bases, with 13 bases between. The length of the CDR3 is 14 residues. This chain's CDR3 is CASSSLPGVETQYF. CDR3 nucleotide sequence: TGCGCCAGCAGCTCTCTCCCAGGCGTAGAGACCCAGTACTTC. The whole variable domain, filled in from reference TRBV5-1 and TRBJ2-5, reads KAGVTQTPRYLIKTRGQQVTLSCSPISGHRSVSWYQQTPGQGLQFLFEYFSETQRNKGNFPGRFSGRQFSNSRSEMNVSTLELGDSALYLCASSSLPGVETQYFGPGTRLLVL.

The chain uses TRBV7-3 and TRBJ2-2; 7 nucleotides agree with TRBD1. CDR1 SGHTA and CDR2 FQGTGA come from the germline V gene. Germline trimming cut 4 bases from V and 4 bases from J; bases unmatched to any gene: 3. This CDR3 has 14 amino acids. In nucleotides, the CDR3 is TGTGCCAGCAGCTCCCGGGACAGCACCGGGGAGCTGTTTTTT. This gives the protein CASSSRDSTGELFF.

V gene TRBV7-9 combines with J gene TRBJ2-3; no clear D. The ends were cut back, 3 bases at V and 2 bases at J, with 9 bases in the middle. The CDR3 extends over 14 amino acids. CDR1 and CDR2 (germline): SEHNR, FQNEAQ (reference sequence). CDR3 bases: TGTGCCAGCAGCTTGTCCACCAACACAGATACGCAGTATTTT. Amino acid sequence: CASSLSTNTDTQYF.

CDR3 bases: TGTGCCAGCAGCACAACTAGCGGGGCCCTCTACGAGCAGTACTTC. Protein product: CASSTTSGALYEQYF. The chain links TRBV11-2 to TRBJ2-7, with 10 bases fitting TRBD2. CDR1 and CDR2 from the germline V gene are SGHAT and FQNNGV. The CDR3 loop spans 15 amino acids. V lost 5 bases to trimming and J lost 3 bases; unmatched junction nucleotides: 7.